This T cell receptor beta chain was sequenced for a study of neurological immune-mediated disorders. Study conclusions and caveats: None of the features examined (clinical or MRI) was associated with the multiple sclerosis repertoire cluster.

Trimming took 10 bases from V and 8 from J; bases not matched to a gene: 10. This CDR3 spans 15 amino acids. Germline values: CDR1 MGHDK, CDR2 SYGVNS. This clonotype showed up many times. What it binds is unknown. TCRdb reanalysed the 5' RACE reads using MiXCR and keeps one entry per CDR3 protein. The table has tens of thousands of distinct CDR3 sequences, 4.5% to 5.5% seen once. The sequenced sample was PBMCs. The V and J genes are TRBV25-1 and TRBJ2-2, with 13 bases aligning to TRBD2. This TCR was sampled from a woman between 45 and 65 years old with multiple sclerosis. Here the CDR3 DNA reads TGTGCCACTGGACTAGCGGGGGCCCTGGAAGGGGAGCTGTTTTTT. It is translated as CATGLAGALEGELFF.